The 14 T cell receptor beta chains in this list originate from one sample, sequenced in a study of cytomegalovirus exposure and HLA in healthy donors. Both 60 Vbeta primers and 13 Jbeta primers went into the PCR. The data were produced by immunoSEQ multiplex PCR, yet TCRdb's version contains in-frame clones alone and is incomplete. The sample shows roughly 140,000 clones, over 75% of them seen only once. The sequenced sample consisted of PBMCs. Receptors were obtained from a male donor in good health and CMV-seronegative.

This clone was seen a single time. V and J are TRBV11-3 and TRBJ2-1; D is ambiguous. Germline CDR1 and CDR2: SGHNT and YENEEA. The V and J ends lost 5 bases and 8 bases respectively, with 19 bases between them. The CDR3 runs to 15 residues. This chain's CDR3 is CASSPAQRSLHEQFF. The CDR3 DNA sequence: TGTGCCAGCAGCCCAGCGCAGAGAAGCCTCCATGAGCAGTTCTTC.

This clone was observed a single time. An end of the junction does not agree with germline; a read error may underlie this. The chain couples TRBV7-8 to TRBJ2-1; 10 nucleotides line up with TRBD2. Looked up from germline, CDR1 is SGHVS and CDR2 is FQNEAQ. The CDR3 runs to 16 residues. The CDR3 sequence is CANSLGLAGGTNEQFF. The CDR3 DNA is TGTGCCAACAGCTTAGGGTTAGCGGGAGGAACCAATGAGCAGTTCTTC.

The chain carries TRBV11-3 and TRBJ1-1; D unclear. Germline V gene lookup returns CDR1 SGHNT and CDR2 YENEEA. V dropped 1 base and J dropped 1 base, with 7 bases sitting between them. The CDR3 has 14 amino acids. The CDR3: CASSLVAGNTEAFF. CDR3 nucleotides: TGTGCCAGCAGCTTAGTTGCAGGGAACACTGAAGCTTTCTTT.

The rearrangement joins TRBV7-9 to TRBJ1-6, with 8 bases aligning to TRBD1. The CDR3 is 15 amino acids. Germline lookup yields CDR1 SEHNR and CDR2 FQNEAQ (reference sequence). The J segment lost 12 bases and the V segment lost 2 bases, leaving 9 bases of the junction unmatched. The CDR3 is CASSLLGTGWVPLHF. The CDR3 region has the DNA TGTGCCAGCAGCTTATTGGGGACAGGCTGGGTACCCCTCCACTTT.

This chain uses TRBV5-1 with TRBJ1-1; D gene uncertain. V lost 3 bases, J lost 7 bases, and 10 bases lay in between. CDR1 is SGHRS and CDR2 is YFSETQ in the germline V gene. The CDR3 runs 12 residues. The CDR3 nucleotides are TGCGCCAGCAGCTGGCAGGATTTTGAAGCTTTCTTT. Amino acids: CASSWQDFEAFF.

The rearrangement links TRBV6-6 to TRBJ1-1, with TRBD1 matching 8 bases. The V gene end was trimmed by 2 bases and the J gene end by 4 bases; junction bases not matched to a gene: 6. Germline V lookup: CDR1 MNHNY, CDR2 SVGAGI (reference sequence). The CDR3 sequence is 15 residues long. The CDR3 protein is CASSYGQGRSTEAFF. The CDR3 nucleotides read TGTGCCAGCAGTTACGGACAGGGTCGGAGCACTGAAGCTTTCTTT.

This clone was seen a handful of times. The chain is built from TRBV19 and TRBJ2-7; unclear D gene. V was clipped by 3 bases and J by 3 bases, with 3 bases between them. The germline V gene encodes CDR1 LNHDA and CDR2 SQIVND (reference sequence). This CDR3 is built from 11 residues. The CDR3 is CASSIGYEQYF. The CDR3 DNA is TGTGCCAGTAGTATCGGCTACGAGCAGTACTTC.

V usage is TRBV11-2 and J usage is TRBJ2-1; TRBD2 matches 9 bases. After removal of 7 bases from V and 6 bases from J, the junction contained 10 bases not matched to a gene. The CDR3 totals 15 residues. Germline values: CDR1 SGHAT, CDR2 FQNNGV. The CDR3 loop reads CASMKGIAGVNEQFF. The CDR3 DNA reads TGTGCCAGCATGAAGGGAATAGCGGGGGTCAATGAGCAGTTCTTC.

The chain is built from TRBV18 and TRBJ1-4, with 7 bases that match TRBD1. CDR1 is KGHSH, CDR2 LQKENI, per germline. V dropped 3 bases and J dropped 8; count of bases not matched to a gene: 9. The CDR3 loop spans 15 amino acids. This CDR3 is CASSPTGTPGEKLFF. The CDR3 DNA follows: TGTGCCAGCTCACCGACAGGGACCCCTGGAGAAAAACTGTTTTTT.

The V gene is TRBV5-6, the J gene TRBJ1-5; D perhaps matches TRBD1 (5 bases). V was cut by 0 bases and J by 1 base, with 11 bases left in between. From germline, CDR1 is SGHDT and CDR2 YYEEEE. The CDR3 spans 16 residues. Here the CDR3 DNA reads TGTGCCAGCAGCTTGGCAAGGGGAGGGAGCAATCAGCCCCAGCATTTT. This codes for CASSLARGGSNQPQHF.

This chain links TRBV27 with TRBJ1-6; D is perhaps TRBD1 (6 bases). Per the germline V gene, CDR1 is MNHEY and CDR2 is SMNVEV (reference sequence). The CDR3 length is 14 residues. Trimming left V 3 bases short and J 9 bases short, with 12 bases between. The CDR3 loop reads CASSFGQLTSPLHF. As DNA, the CDR3 is TGTGCCAGCAGTTTCGGACAGCTCACTTCACCCCTCCACTTT.

This clone was detected once. The V call is TRBV4-2, the J call TRBJ1-5; no clear D gene. The CDR3 covers 13 residues. In germline, CDR1 is LGHNA, CDR2 YNFKEQ. V dropped 4 bases and J dropped 5 bases, with 9 bases sitting between them. CDR3 sequence (DNA): TGTGCCAGCAGCCCAGTTGATGATCAGCCCCAGCATTTT. Translated: CASSPVDDQPQHF.

The rearrangement links TRBV7-9 to TRBJ1-2, with unresolved D. Germline V gives CDR1 SEHNR, CDR2 FQNEAQ (reference sequence). The germline V and J ends were trimmed by 2 bases and 0 bases, with 4 bases remaining between them. This CDR3 region has 13 residues. The CDR3 DNA sequence: TGTGCCAGCAGCTTACCAGCTAACTATGGCTACACCTTC. Translation gives CASSLPANYGYTF.

This clone has only a few counts. V and J are TRBV27 and TRBJ2-7, with 11 bases lining up with TRBD2. The germline CDR1 and CDR2 sequences are MNHEY and SMNVEV (reference sequence). Trimming cost V 0 bases and J 2 bases; bases outside gene matches: 3. This CDR3 comprises 16 residues. In nucleotides, the CDR3 is TGTGCCAGCAGTTTATCGTTTAGCGGGAGGGCCTACGAGCAGTACTTC. This encodes CASSLSFSGRAYEQYF.